The subject of this entry is one TCR beta chain. Antigen: not known. This record belongs to a study of identical twins. Findings and caveats of the study: The models gave estimates that fell short of the out-of-frame TCR alpha sharing seen in monozygotic twins.

Trimming at V came to 4 bases and at J to 4 bases, leaving 9 bases not matched to a gene. CDR3 length: 14 residues. The germline V gene has CDR1 SQVTM and CDR2 ANQGSEA. TCRdb called the 5' RACE reads again in MiXCR, with one record for every CDR3 protein. The sample shows some 630,000 distinct CDR3 sequences, 7% to 7.5% of them seen only once. These same records also appear under a second study, on yellow fever vaccine responses in identical twins.

The chain employs TRBV29-1 and TRBJ2-7, with 8 bases matching TRBD1. The receptor comes from a young woman in good health. The sequenced material came from PBMCs. The chain's CDR3 is CSVAAGQDIYEQYF. DNA for the CDR3: TGCAGCGTTGCCGCGGGACAGGATATTTACGAGCAGTACTTC.